Each of the 8 T cell receptor beta chains below was sequenced from the same sample in a study of shared clonotypes between healthy human individuals. TCRdb's table, derived via immunoSEQ multiplex PCR, lists solely in-frame clones and lacks some. The repertoire holds 2 million to 2.5 million clones, roughly 95% seen once, with 0.13% in the top ten. Sequenced sample: naive CD4+ T cells sorted from blood. This sample's subset: CD45RA+ positively selected. These TCRs come from a man aged 18 to 29 in good health.

The chain joins TRBV30 to TRBJ1-3; D uncertain. The CDR3 extends over 15 amino acids. V dropped 5 bases and J dropped 4 bases, with 18 bases sitting between them. Germline CDR1 and CDR2: GTSNPN and SVGIG (reference sequence). The CDR3 region is CAWRPSSARGNTIYF. DNA of the CDR3: TGTGCCTGGCGCCCTTCCTCGGCGCGGGGAAACACCATATATTTT. The variable domain in full, with the rest retrieved from reference TRBV30 and TRBJ1-3, is SQTIHQWPATLVQPVGSPLSLECTVEGTSNPNLYWYRQAAGRGLQLLFYSVGIGQISSEVPQNLSASRPQDRQFILSSKKLLLSDSGFYLCAWRPSSARGNTIYFGEGSWLTVV.

Remarks on this clone: One base away lies a much larger clone, so this may be a sequencing read error. This sample also contains other DNA sequences that code for the same CDR3. The rearrangement joins TRBV30 to TRBJ1-5; D not certain. Germline V CDR1 and CDR2: GTSNPN, SVGIG (reference sequence). The CDR3 length is 13 residues. Deletions cut 0 bases from V and 2 bases from J, with 5 bases between. As DNA, the CDR3 is TGTGCCTGGAGTGTACTGGGCAATCAGCCCCAGCATTTT. It translates to CAWSVLGNQPQHF.

The CDR3 DNA follows: TGTGCCAGCAGCTTGTCGGGGGGGTACGAGCAGTACTTC. Its protein is CASSLSGGYEQYF. V and J are TRBV5-4 and TRBJ2-7; TRBD2 matches at 8 bases. Germline trimming cut 1 base from V and 4 bases from J; bases unmatched to any gene: 1. Germline lookup yields CDR1 SGHNT and CDR2 YYREEE (reference sequence). This CDR3 spans 13 amino acids.

The V and J genes are TRBV5-1 and TRBJ2-7; no definite D call. The CDR3 loop spans 14 amino acids. Trimming shortened V by 7 bases and J by 2 bases, and 16 bases separated the two germline ends. Per the germline V gene, CDR1 is SGHRS and CDR2 is YFSETQ. The CDR3 nucleotides are TGCGCCAGCTGCGTGGGCAGCCGGACCTACGAGCAGTACTTC. It codes for CASCVGSRTYEQYF.

The chain carries TRBV9 and TRBJ2-3; D gene uncertain. Germline loops: CDR1 SGDLS, CDR2 YYNGEE. CDR3 size: 14 residues. V was clipped by 0 bases and J by 8 bases, with 13 bases between them. CDR3 in amino acids: CASSVDRDGVTQYF. The DNA for the CDR3 is TGTGCCAGCAGCGTAGATCGAGACGGCGTTACGCAGTATTTT.

This chain uses TRBV6-1 with TRBJ2-3; the match to TRBD2 covers 7 bases. The V segment lost 3 bases and the J segment 4 bases; nucleotides outside the gene matches: 7. Germline CDR1 MNHNS, CDR2 SASEGT. CDR3 length equals 15 residues. The CDR3 DNA is TGTGCCAGCAGTGACCGGGAGGCACGCGCAGATACGCAGTATTTT. This encodes CASSDREARADTQYF.

This sequence joins TRBV19 and TRBJ1-1; perhaps TRBD1 as D (5 bases). This CDR3 is 13 amino acids long. V lost 6 bases to trimming and J lost 5 bases, with 13 bases between them. CDR1 is LNHDA, CDR2 SQIVND, per germline (reference sequence). The CDR3 sequence: CASSLTRGTEAFF. The CDR3 DNA follows: TGTGCCAGTAGCCTCACACGGGGGACTGAAGCTTTCTTT.

CDR3 region: CAIMSDSPYEQYF. The CDR3 coding sequence is TGTGCCATCATGTCGGACAGCCCCTACGAGCAGTACTTC. The chain links TRBV10-3 to TRBJ2-7; a possible D gene is TRBD1 (6 bases). The length of the CDR3 is 13 residues. Between the trimmed V and J ends, which lost 7 bases and 2 bases, there was a span of 12 bases. Germline V gene lookup returns CDR1 ENHRY and CDR2 SYGVKD.